These T cell receptor beta chains were read from a single sample in a study of T cell repertoires in urothelial bladder cancer. The repertoire was sequenced with immunoSEQ multiplex PCR; TCRdb's copy has only in-frame clones and lacks some. The data hold 9,500 to 13,000 clones, with approximately 70% observed a single time. The specimen was tumor-infiltrating cells from bladder cancer. These receptors were taken from a human donor with a benign inflammatory bladder lesion. Both conserved end residues are part of each CDR3. Part of the rows lack a size; the others show once, few, many or a class for expanded clones.

abundance,j_gene,v_gene,CDR3aa
NA,TRBJ1-2,TRBV29-1,CSGGVRGRFEGYTF
NA,TRBJ2-6,TRBV6-5,CASSYWQPGANVLTF
NA,TRBJ2-7,TRBV11-2,CASSLGDRYNEQYF
NA,TRBJ2-1,TRBV7-3,CASSPTGYDEQFF
NA,TRBJ1-5,TRBV7-9,CASSLKGDSNQPQHF
NA,TRBJ2-3,TRBV7-9,CASGTQGKADTQYF
NA,TRBJ2-3,TRBV7-8,CASSTSVGTQYF
NA,TRBJ2-2,TRBV9,CASSVGGELFF
NA,TRBJ1-4,TRBV5-4,CASSPGTGSGEKLFF
NA,TRBJ1-5,TRBV6-1,CASSGTNQPQHF
NA,TRBJ1-2,TRBV5-5,CASSRDRDARFYTF
NA,TRBJ1-1,TRBV5-1,CASSPGDLKGTEAFF
NA,TRBJ1-1,TRBV5-1,CASSYSRETEAFF
NA,TRBJ2-7,TRBV7-2,CASSLGAGPYEQYF
NA,TRBJ1-1,TRBV2,CASSRETNTEAFF
NA,TRBJ1-1,TRBV5-1,CASSRDWVVSQGRAFF
few,TRBJ1-5,TRBV10-3,CAISDSGMQPQHF
NA,TRBJ1-2,TRBV5-1,CASSLVLGGYGYTF
NA,TRBJ1-3,TRBV29-1,CSGGSGNTIYF
NA,TRBJ2-7,TRBV10-1,CASSDGHEQYF
few,TRBJ1-5,TRBV10-1,CASRDRGRGGNQPQHF
medium-sized,TRBJ1-3,TRBV19,CASSMTIGSGNTIYF
NA,TRBJ1-2,TRBV27,CATLQRGADYGYTF
NA,TRBJ2-7,TRBV12-5,CASGLAGTGASYEQYF